This entry concerns a single T cell receptor beta chain. Its specificity is not known. The CDR3 totals 12 residues. V lost 6 bases and J lost 4, with 7 bases in between. These data come from a study of post-analysis software for immune sequencing data. Study as a whole: Relapsing-remitting, secondary progressive and progressive-relapsing multiple sclerosis were all included among the disease courses. Study conclusions and caveats: TRBV5-6, TRBV5-1 and TRBV20-1 belonged to a set of a handful of TRBV segments that were more frequent in patients than controls. People with multiple sclerosis had a significantly lower normalized Chao1 diversity than controls did. Analysis by F measure revealed that same-batch samples clustered strongly together.

Each TCR beta cDNA library carried unique molecular identifiers. cDNA molecules numbering about 480,000 came from roughly 1 to 10 million T cells. TCRdb recomputed calls from the PCR reads with MiXCR, one row per CDR3 protein. The sample lists roughly 600,000 distinct CDR3 sequences, roughly 45% occurring once. The sequenced sample was blood. This chain connects TRBV12-3 or TRBV12-4 to TRBJ1-5; maybe TRBD1 (5 bases). The TCR sequence derives from a girl under 18 with multiple sclerosis. This CDR3 reads CASRGENQPQHF. The CDR3 DNA follows: TGTGCCAGCAGGGGGGAGAATCAGCCCCAGCATTTT.